This record covers a single T cell receptor beta chain. This record comes from a study of T cell changes during pregnancy in multiple sclerosis. Repertoires were generated with immunoSEQ multiplex PCR, while TCRdb's copy carries only in-frame clones and drops some. In the table there are 45,000 to 50,000 clones, roughly nine tenths of which are singletons. This receptor was obtained from a female donor in good health, enrolled as a control in a pregnancy study. The starting material was CD4+ T cells from peripheral blood mononuclear cells, obtained in the second trimester of pregnancy.

The CDR3 region is CASRSLFEGDQPQHF. In nucleotides, the CDR3 is TGTGCCAGCAGAAGTCTTTTTGAGGGGGATCAGCCCCAGCATTTT. The chain combines TRBV27 with TRBJ1-5; D possibly corresponds to TRBD1 (6 bases). V was trimmed by 6 bases and J by 5 bases, leaving 17 bases between them. Germline CDR1 MNHEY, CDR2 SMNVEV (reference sequence). The CDR3 runs to 15 residues.